These T cell receptor beta chains were read from a single sample in a study of graft-versus-host responses after intestinal transplantation. Their antigens are not known. Clones were read by immunoSEQ multiplex PCR, and TCRdb kept only the in-frame ones, dropping some. The sample has approximately 85,000 clones; around 93% are singletons. The sequenced sample was unstimulated CD8+ T cells sorted from spleen or lymph node cells, obtained before transplant. Source of these receptors: a human donor who was the organ donor for an intestinal transplant. The CDR3 runs from the conserved cysteine through the conserved F or W.

V	J	CDR3
TRBV6-5	TRBJ2-7	CASSEGREQYF
TRBV19	TRBJ1-5	CASSTRLNQPQHF
TRBV6-5	TRBJ2-5	CASSYSSGGASETQYF
TRBV9	TRBJ1-2	CASTIPRDAFNYGYTF
TRBV6-6	TRBJ1-6	CASSYLEGRGSPLHF
TRBV5-1	TRBJ1-1	CASSLVQGLNTEAFF
TRBV29-1	TRBJ2-1	CSVGGAPFNSEQFF
TRBV27	TRBJ2-3	CASSLLGPADTQYF
TRBV11-2	TRBJ2-7	CASSPFGTASYEQYF
TRBV6-5	TRBJ2-5	CASSYSNVEETQYF
TRBV7-9	TRBJ2-1	CASSSIHGRVGLNEQFF
TRBV19	TRBJ2-1	CATTWGGDEQFF
TRBV2	TRBJ1-2	CASSEIPGQGVLGYTF
TRBV7-9	TRBJ2-7	CASSSTFTGMHEQYF
TRBV29-1	TRBJ2-3	CSVDRRTGLGTDTQYF
TRBV9	TRBJ2-2	CASSEDTGAGELFF